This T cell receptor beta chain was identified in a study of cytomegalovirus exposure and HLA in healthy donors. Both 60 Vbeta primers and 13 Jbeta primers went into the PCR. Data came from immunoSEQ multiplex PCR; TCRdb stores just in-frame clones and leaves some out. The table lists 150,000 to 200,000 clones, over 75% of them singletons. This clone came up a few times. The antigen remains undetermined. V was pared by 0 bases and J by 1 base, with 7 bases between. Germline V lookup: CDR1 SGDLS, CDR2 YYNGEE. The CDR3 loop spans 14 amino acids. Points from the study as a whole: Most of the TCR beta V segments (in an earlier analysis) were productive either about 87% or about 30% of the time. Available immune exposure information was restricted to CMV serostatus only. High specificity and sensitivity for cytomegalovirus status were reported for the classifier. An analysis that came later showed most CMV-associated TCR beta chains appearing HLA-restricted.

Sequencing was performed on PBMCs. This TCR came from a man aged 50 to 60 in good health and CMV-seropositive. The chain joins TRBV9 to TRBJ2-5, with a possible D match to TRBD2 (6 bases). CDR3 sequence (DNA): TGTGCCAGCAGCGTAGGGACTATCCAAGAGACCCAGTACTTC. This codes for CASSVGTIQETQYF.